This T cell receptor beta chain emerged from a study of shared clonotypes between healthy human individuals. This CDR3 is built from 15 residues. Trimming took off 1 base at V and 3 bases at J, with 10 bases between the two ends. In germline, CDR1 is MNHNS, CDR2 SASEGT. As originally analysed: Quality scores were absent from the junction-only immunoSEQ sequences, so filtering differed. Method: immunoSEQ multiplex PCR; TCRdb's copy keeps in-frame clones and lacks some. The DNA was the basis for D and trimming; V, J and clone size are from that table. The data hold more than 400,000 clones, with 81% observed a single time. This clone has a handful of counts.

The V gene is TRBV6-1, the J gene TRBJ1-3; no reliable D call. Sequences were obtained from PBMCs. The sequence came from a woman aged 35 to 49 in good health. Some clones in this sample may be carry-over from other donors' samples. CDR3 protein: CASSEGRQGGNTIYF. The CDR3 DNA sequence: TGTGCCAGCAGTGAAGGCCGGCAAGGTGGAAACACCATATATTTT.